The 22 T cell receptor beta chains in this list originate from one sample, sequenced in a study of blood T cell repertoires in COVID-19. The repertoire was sequenced with immunoSEQ multiplex PCR; TCRdb's copy has only in-frame clones and lacks some. The top ten clones hold approximately 4% of a sample with 250,000 to 300,000 clones, 85% to 90% of them seen once. Sequencing was carried out using peripheral blood. The receptor source for this set is a man aged 18 to 30 with active or convalescent COVID-19.

This chain uses TRBV6-5 with TRBJ2-4; TRBD1 is a possible D gene (6 bases). This CDR3 comprises 15 residues. Trimming left V 3 bases short and J 8 bases short, with 17 bases between. From germline, CDR1 is MNHEY and CDR2 SVGAGI. CDR3 DNA: TGTGCCAGCAGTTATCGTAACACCAGGGGTGACATTCAGTACTTC. This sequence encodes CASSYRNTRGDIQYF.

J is TRBJ2-1 and V is TRBV7-2, with D possibly TRBD2 on 5 matching bases. Germline values: CDR1 SGHTA, CDR2 FQGNSA. Trimming left V 5 bases short and J 0 bases short, with 14 bases between. This CDR3 region has 16 residues. The CDR3 here is CASSLLAHSSYNEQFF. The CDR3 DNA reads TGTGCCAGCAGCCTATTAGCGCACAGCTCCTACAATGAGCAGTTCTTC.

The rearrangement joins TRBV19 to TRBJ1-2, with 7 bases matching TRBD1. Germline V gives CDR1 LNHDA, CDR2 SQIVND (reference sequence). The V segment lost 10 bases and the J segment 7 bases; nucleotides outside the gene matches: 6. The CDR3 totals 11 residues. The CDR3 protein is CATQHRGGYTF. In DNA form, the CDR3 reads TGTGCCACCCAACACAGGGGTGGCTACACCTTC.

This clone came up once. This chain connects TRBV6-1 to TRBJ1-6; D is uncertain. V shed 2 bases and J shed 4 bases, with 15 bases lying between them. This CDR3 region has 17 residues. CDR1 and CDR2 (germline): MNHNS, SASEGT. This CDR3 is CASSEIRRPIYNSPLHF. Here the CDR3 DNA reads TGTGCCAGCAGTGAAATTCGGAGACCGATTTATAATTCACCCCTCCACTTT.

The J gene is TRBJ1-3, the V gene TRBV14; perhaps TRBD1 as D (5 bases). This CDR3 spans 15 amino acids. Between the trimmed V and J ends, which lost 1 base and 7 bases, there was a span of 14 bases. Germline CDR1 SGHDN, CDR2 FVKESK. The CDR3 protein is CASSQVQGPGNTIYF. The CDR3 DNA sequence: TGTGCCAGCAGCCAAGTTCAGGGTCCCGGGAACACCATATATTTT.

The chain employs TRBV4-1 and TRBJ2-7, with TRBD2 identical over 12 bases. The CDR3 covers 15 residues. V shed 6 bases, J shed 3 bases, and the junction held 6 bases outside the gene matches. Germline values: CDR1 MGHRA, CDR2 YSYEKL. The CDR3 region has the DNA TGCGCCAGCAGTCGACTAGCGGGGGTAAACTACGAGCAGTACTTC. It yields the protein CASSRLAGVNYEQYF.

In the case of this clone: The same CDR3 can be traced to other DNA sequences in this sample. The chain uses TRBV27 and TRBJ2-5; the match to TRBD2 covers 8 bases. The CDR3 is 14 amino acids. V shed 2 bases, J shed 5 bases, and the junction held 4 bases outside the gene matches. Germline CDR1 and CDR2: MNHEY and SMNVEV (reference sequence). CDR3 nucleotides: TGTGCCAGCAGTTTAGCGGGGGGCGGGGAGACCCAGTACTTC. Its translation is CASSLAGGGETQYF.

The genes are TRBV5-6 and TRBJ1-5; D not certain. Germline CDR1 is SGHDT and CDR2 is YYEEEE. The CDR3 consists of 11 residues. V was pared by 10 bases and J by 2 bases, with 7 bases between. The CDR3 spells CAGLGNQPQHF. CDR3 nucleotide sequence: TGTGCCGGCCTGGGCAATCAGCCCCAGCATTTT.

The rearrangement joins TRBV6-4 to TRBJ2-1, with 9 nucleotides matching TRBD2. The CDR3 length is 14 residues. Germline V CDR1 and CDR2: MRHNA, SNTAGT. Trimming at V came to 4 bases and at J to 7 bases, leaving 5 bases not matched to a gene. DNA for the CDR3: TGTGCCAGCAGTGTTGCGGGGGGGCCTAATGAGCAGTTCTTC. This codes for CASSVAGGPNEQFF.

The CDR3 loop is CASSPGTNSNYGYTF. The DNA of the CDR3 is TGCGCCAGCAGCCCCGGGACAAACTCTAACTATGGCTACACCTTC. The rearrangement uses TRBV4-1 and TRBJ1-2; weak D call: TRBD1 (6 bases). This CDR3 spans 15 amino acids. V lost 4 bases, J lost 0 bases, and 12 bases lay in between. Germline V gene lookup returns CDR1 MGHRA and CDR2 YSYEKL.

The gene calls are TRBV6-6 and TRBJ2-5, with D tentatively TRBD2 (5 bases). CDR3 length: 14 residues. V was shortened by 6 bases and J by 4 bases, with 15 bases between the two germline ends. The germline V gene encodes CDR1 MNHNY and CDR2 SVGAGI (reference sequence). The chain's CDR3 is CASRAASIIETQYF. Here the CDR3 DNA reads TGTGCCAGCAGGGCGGCTAGCATTATAGAGACCCAGTACTTC.

This chain connects TRBV30 to TRBJ1-3, with D possibly TRBD1 on 6 matching bases. The CDR3 length is 13 residues. V was pared by 5 bases and J by 2 bases, with 10 bases between. Germline V lookup: CDR1 GTSNPN, CDR2 SVGIG (reference sequence). The CDR3 nucleotides are TGTGCCTGGCATCAGGGGCCTGGAAACACCATATATTTT. Translated, it gives CAWHQGPGNTIYF. The full variable domain, with the rest looked up from reference TRBV30 and TRBJ1-3, is SQTIHQWPATLVQPVGSPLSLECTVEGTSNPNLYWYRQAAGRGLQLLFYSVGIGQISSEVPQNLSASRPQDRQFILSSKKLLLSDSGFYLCAWHQGPGNTIYFGEGSWLTVV.

The CDR3 loop reads CASSPGQGVGYTF. CDR3 nucleotide sequence: TGTGCCAGCAGCCCGGGACAGGGTGTCGGCTACACCTTC. The chain has TRBV6-5 and TRBJ1-2, with 9 bases that match TRBD1. Trimming cost V 6 bases and J 8 bases; bases outside gene matches: 7. This CDR3 has 13 amino acids. Germline CDR1 is MNHEY and CDR2 is SVGAGI.

This clone was found a few times. V and J are TRBV10-3 and TRBJ1-6; 10 bases align to TRBD1. Germline CDR1 reads ENHRY; CDR2 reads SYGVKD. CDR3 length: 15 amino acids. After removal of 4 bases from V and 7 bases from J, the junction contained 4 bases not matched to a gene. CDR3 coding DNA: TGTGCCATCAGTGGCGGGACAGGGGAAAATTCACCCCTCCACTTT. Protein: CAISGGTGENSPLHF.

The CDR3 is CAIRNVPGQGISGANVLTF. In DNA, the CDR3 is TGTGCCATCAGGAATGTACCGGGACAGGGTATCTCTGGGGCCAACGTCCTGACTTTC. The gene calls are TRBV10-3 and TRBJ2-6; 9 positions agree with TRBD1. The CDR3 has 19 residues. V lost 6 bases to trimming and J lost 0 bases; unmatched junction nucleotides: 12. The germline V gene has CDR1 ENHRY and CDR2 SYGVKD.

This rearrangement joins TRBV9 to TRBJ2-2, with TRBD2 matching over 7 bases. V trimming: 4 bases; J trimming: 5 bases; junction bases outside the gene matches: 8. Germline V lookup: CDR1 SGDLS, CDR2 YYNGEE. The CDR3 is 15 residues long. CDR3 protein: CASSLLAEETGELFF. CDR3 DNA: TGTGCCAGCAGCCTTCTAGCGGAGGAAACCGGGGAGCTGTTTTTT.

The chain couples TRBV5-1 to TRBJ2-5; maybe TRBD1 (5 bases). CDR1 SGHRS and CDR2 YFSETQ come from the germline V gene. V was cut by 2 bases and J by 5 bases, with 16 bases left in between. The CDR3 is 15 amino acids. CDR3 in DNA: TGCGCCAGCAGCTTTGTGGACAAAAACGAGGAGACCCAGTACTTC. Translation: CASSFVDKNEETQYF.

The J gene is TRBJ1-2, the V gene TRBV6-5; D not certain. Germline assignment: CDR1 MNHEY and CDR2 SVGAGI. The CDR3 totals 13 residues. Deletions cut 0 bases from V and 5 bases from J, with 7 bases between. In DNA, the CDR3 is TGTGCCAGCAGTTACTCCCCCGGGTATGGCTACACCTTC. Protein: CASSYSPGYGYTF.

This chain uses TRBV6-1 with TRBJ2-7; TRBD2 agrees at 7 bases. V was pared by 3 bases and J by 5 bases, with 10 bases of the junction left unmatched. This CDR3 is 15 amino acids long. Germline V lookup: CDR1 MNHNS, CDR2 SASEGT. The CDR3 DNA reads as TGTGCCAGCAGTGACGAGCCTCCGGGAGGTCACGAGCAGTACTTC. This encodes CASSDEPPGGHEQYF.

The V call is TRBV5-4, the J call TRBJ2-1, with 12 bases aligning to TRBD2. There are 15 residues in the CDR3. J lost 10 bases, V lost 0 bases, and 5 bases had no gene match. Germline CDR1 is SGHNT and CDR2 is YYREEE (reference sequence). The CDR3 loop is CASSLGLAGVGEQFF. CDR3 DNA sequence: TGTGCCAGCAGCTTGGGACTAGCGGGAGTTGGAGAGCAGTTCTTC.

J is TRBJ2-2 and V is TRBV29-1, with TRBD2 matching 7 bases. From germline, CDR1 is SQVTM and CDR2 ANQGSEA. The CDR3 is made up of 12 amino acids. The trim removed 2 bases at V and 9 bases at J, leaving 3 bases unmatched. This CDR3 reads CSVESGGRELFF. The CDR3 bases are TGCAGCGTTGAATCGGGGGGTAGGGAGCTGTTTTTT.

This clone has just one count. The chain joins TRBV30 to TRBJ1-5; a possible D gene is TRBD1 (5 bases). The V gene's germline CDR1 is GTSNPN and CDR2 SVGIG (reference sequence). V dropped 4 bases and J dropped 7 bases, with 11 bases sitting between them. The CDR3 totals 12 residues. CDR3 coding DNA: TGTGCCTGGAATCGGGGGTTGCAGCCCCAGCATTTT. This translates into CAWNRGLQPQHF. The full variable domain, rest sourced from reference TRBV30 and TRBJ1-5, is SQTIHQWPATLVQPVGSPLSLECTVEGTSNPNLYWYRQAAGRGLQLLFYSVGIGQISSEVPQNLSASRPQDRQFILSSKKLLLSDSGFYLCAWNRGLQPQHFGDGTRLSIL.